This T cell receptor (beta chain) was profiled in a study of blood T cell repertoires in COVID-19. For the study at large: Sources were T cells, B-cell-depleted T cells, or PBMCs; the material itself was cDNA or gDNA.

Losses at the gene ends were 6 bases for V and 4 bases for J; bases not matched to a gene: 7. The CDR3 has 16 residues. CDR1 SNHLY and CDR2 FYNNEI come from the germline V gene. Per the original data handling: Estimation of nucleated cell counts relied on the amplification of reference gene primers. Produced via immunoSEQ multiplex PCR; TCRdb's table is partial and in-frame only. The DNA was the basis for D and trimming; V, J and clone size are from that table. The sample shows tens of thousands of clones, around 83% of them seen only once. Sequenced input: peripheral blood. The V call is TRBV2, the J call TRBJ2-1, with 12 bases aligning to TRBD2. The source of this sequence is a human donor in a cohort sampled during active COVID-19. CDR3 coding DNA: TGTGCCAGCAGGGGGGGACTAGCGGGCCTTTACAATGAGCAGTTCTTC. Encoded protein: CASRGGLAGLYNEQFF.